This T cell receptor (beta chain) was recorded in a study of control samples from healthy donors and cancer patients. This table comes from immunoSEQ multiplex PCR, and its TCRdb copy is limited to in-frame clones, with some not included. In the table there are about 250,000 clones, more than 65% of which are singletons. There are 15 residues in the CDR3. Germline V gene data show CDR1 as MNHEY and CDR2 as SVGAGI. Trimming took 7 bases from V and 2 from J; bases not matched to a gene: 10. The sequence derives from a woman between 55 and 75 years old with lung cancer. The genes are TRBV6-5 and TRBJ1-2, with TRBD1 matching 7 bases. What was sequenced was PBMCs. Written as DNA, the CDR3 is TGTGCCAGCACCAAATCCGGGACAGAAAACTATGGCTACACCTTC. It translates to CASTKSGTENYGYTF.